This TCR beta chain is drawn from a study of T-cell reconstitution after alpha-beta-depleted transplantation in children. Trimming at V came to 7 bases and at J to 2 bases, leaving 8 bases not matched to a gene. The CDR3 consists of 15 residues. In germline, CDR1 is SNHLY, CDR2 FYNNEI. As it was prepared, the TCRbeta library received unique molecular identifiers. TCRdb itself ran the PCR reads through MiXCR, one entry per CDR3 protein. Of 190,000 or so distinct CDR3 sequences in the sample, about 6.8% were seen once. This clonotype was seen at least ten times. The chain employs TRBV2 and TRBJ1-5, with 7 bases fitting TRBD1. The input for sequencing was PBMCs from the stem cell graft donor, taken from the stem cell graft. This receptor was obtained from a human donor who donated a stem cell graft to a child with Wiskott-Aldrich syndrome. CDR3 DNA sequence: TGTGCCAGCACCCCAGGGGGGGGAGGCAATCAGCCCCAGCATTTT. It specifies CASTPGGGGNQPQHF.